The clone carrying this T cell receptor (beta chain) was observed many times. The antigen remains undetermined. These data are taken from a study of early T cells in non-severe SARS-CoV-2 infection. Study-wide points: The study's VDJdb matching favored anti-spike CD8 responses and missed private and CD4 specificities.

TCRdb independently ran MiXCR on the 5' RACE reads; one entry per CDR3 protein. Of tens of thousands of distinct CDR3 sequences in the sample, more than 4% are singletons; the top ten hold approximately 4.9%. The CDR3 covers 14 residues. Germline CDR1 is MNHEY and CDR2 is SMNVEV (reference sequence). With 5 bases removed from V and 0 bases from J, the gap between germline ends came to 8 bases. The rearrangement links TRBV27 to TRBJ1-3; D gene ambiguous. The source of this sequence is an adult who was a healthcare worker with PCR-confirmed SARS-CoV-2 infection or an uninfected control (not recorded which). The sample comprised whole blood. Written as DNA, the CDR3 is TGTGCCAGCAGTCCCAACCTCTCTGGAAACACCATATATTTT. Protein: CASSPNLSGNTIYF.